Given below is one T cell receptor beta chain in context. These data come from a study of blood T cell repertoires in COVID-19. At the level of the study: There were acute and convalescent COVID-19 samples, and they came from the United States, Italy and Spain. The cDNA or gDNA used as material had been derived from T cells, B-cell-depleted T cells, or PBMCs.

The V segment lost 1 base and the J segment 0 bases; nucleotides outside the gene matches: 17. Germline CDR1 reads ENHRY; CDR2 reads SYGVKD. The CDR3 is made up of 20 amino acids. Original handling: Nucleated cell number was recorded as an estimate derived from reference gene primer amplification. Measured with immunoSEQ multiplex PCR; TCRdb has only the in-frame clones, and not every one. V and J calls and clone size follow that table, whereas D and trimming were derived from the DNA. The data contain about 270,000 clones, around nine tenths of them singletons. The chain joins TRBV10-3 to TRBJ1-1, with 7 bases fitting TRBD1. The source material was peripheral blood. The sequence came from a man between 40 and 49 years old who had recovered from COVID-19. DNA for the CDR3: TGTGCCATCAGTGAGTTGCCAATCGGGACAGTTGGTAGTATGAACACTGAAGCTTTCTTT. Translated, it gives CAISELPIGTVGSMNTEAFF.